This T cell receptor beta chain was sequenced in a study of blood T cell repertoires in COVID-19. Study at large: The samples span acute and convalescent COVID-19 from the United States, Italy and Spain.

CDR3 length: 15 amino acids. The junction had 10 bases not matched to a gene; V was cut back by 9 bases and J by 3 bases. The germline V gene encodes CDR1 KGHDR and CDR2 SFDVKD. Cohort allocation depended upon clinical history that participants reported. Shortly before study entry, within 2 weeks, exposed participants had met a COVID-19 case. How the authors handled the data: Amplified reference gene primers provided the basis for estimating nucleated cell counts. Profiled with immunoSEQ multiplex PCR; TCRdb holds only in-frame clones, not every one. V and J calls and clone size are given by that table; D and trimming were obtained from the DNA. Of fewer than 300,000 clones in the sample, around 83% were seen once.

V gene TRBV24-1 combines with J gene TRBJ1-5; 7 bases agree with TRBD1. Sequencing input: PBMCs or T cells enriched from blood (not recorded which). The receptor comes from a man aged 40-49 years who had been exposed to COVID-19. Here the CDR3 reads CATQKGQELNQPQHF. Here the CDR3 DNA reads TGTGCCACCCAAAAAGGACAGGAGCTCAATCAGCCCCAGCATTTT.